Presented here are 32 T cell receptor beta chains from one specimen sequenced in a study of cytomegalovirus exposure and HLA in healthy donors. The PCR contained 60 Vbeta and 13 Jbeta primers. TCRdb keeps only in-frame clones here, not all; method: immunoSEQ multiplex PCR. Among approximately 84,000 clones listed, 74% were seen once. Input material: PBMCs. The receptors were gathered from a man aged 40-50 years in good health and CMV-seropositive.

This clone was seen more than once but under ten times. The chain links TRBV10-1 to TRBJ1-5; the match to TRBD1 covers 7 bases. The germline gives CDR1 WNHNN, CDR2 SYGVQD (reference sequence). This CDR3 has 15 residues. With 7 bases clipped from V and 1 base from J, the junction kept 7 bases outside the gene matches. Written as DNA, the CDR3 is TGCGCCAGCAAATGGGACAGACAAAGCAATCAGCCCCAGCATTTT. This gives the protein CASKWDRQSNQPQHF.

In this sample, this clone turned up a few times. In nucleotides, the CDR3 is TGTGCCAGCAGACTAGCGGGAGGCGAGCAGTACTTC. It is translated as CASRLAGGEQYF. V is TRBV2 and J is TRBJ2-7; 12 bases fit TRBD2. The CDR3 has 12 amino acids. Germline assignment: CDR1 SNHLY and CDR2 FYNNEI. V trimming: 6 bases; J trimming: 6 bases; junction bases outside the gene matches: 0.

The chain employs TRBV2 and TRBJ2-7, with 12 bases matching TRBD1. Germline trimming cut 8 bases from V and 7 bases from J; bases unmatched to any gene: 9. Germline CDR1 and CDR2: SNHLY and FYNNEI. CDR3 size: 14 residues. The chain's CDR3 is CASWGDRGPLEQYF. Written as DNA, the CDR3 is TGTGCCAGCTGGGGGGACAGGGGGCCCCTGGAGCAGTACTTC.

V and J are TRBV19 and TRBJ1-3, with TRBD1 identical over 7 bases. The CDR3 is made up of 13 amino acids. Germline V gene data show CDR1 as LNHDA and CDR2 as SQIVND (reference sequence). V lost 11 bases, J lost 8 bases, and 12 bases stayed unmatched. CDR3 in DNA: TGTGCCGGCCAGGGACAGCTGGACGACACCATATATTTT. Translation: CAGQGQLDDTIYF.

The rearrangement joins TRBV30 to TRBJ1-2, with TRBD1 as a possible D gene (5 bases). Germline loops: CDR1 GTSNPN, CDR2 SVGIG (reference sequence). The ends were cut back, 5 bases at V and 10 bases at J, with 17 bases in the middle. CDR3 length: 12 residues. This CDR3 reads CAWGSGEKHYTF. CDR3 nucleotides: TGTGCCTGGGGCTCGGGGGAAAAGCACTACACCTTC.

The chain has TRBV6-7 and TRBJ2-7, with D uncertain. TRBV6-7 is marked as an open reading frame, function uncertain. This CDR3 is 11 amino acids long. With 6 bases removed from V and 2 bases from J, the gap between germline ends came to 5 bases. In nucleotides, the CDR3 is TGTGCCAGCAGAGAGACCTACGAGCAGTACTTC. Translation gives CASRETYEQYF.

This chain connects TRBV7-8 to TRBJ2-7; D gene unclear. The CDR3 spans 14 residues. V was trimmed by 1 base and J by 1 base, leaving 8 bases between them. Germline CDR1 reads SGHVS; CDR2 reads FQNEAQ. CDR3 in amino acids: CASSLVTHSYEQYF. The CDR3 DNA is TGTGCCAGCAGCTTAGTAACACATTCCTACGAGCAGTACTTC.

This clone was seen a handful of times. The chain recombines TRBV2 with TRBJ1-4; tentative D call: TRBD1 (6 bases). Germline V gives CDR1 SNHLY, CDR2 FYNNEI. Deletions cut 8 bases from V and 3 bases from J, with 13 bases between. CDR3 size: 14 residues. CDR3 sequence (DNA): TGTGCCAGCGAACAGGGTCTACCTAATGAAAAACTGTTTTTT. It translates to CASEQGLPNEKLFF.

The chain has TRBV28 and TRBJ1-4; 7 bases match TRBD1. The germline V gene encodes CDR1 MDHEN and CDR2 SYDVKM. The length of the CDR3 is 14 residues. With V trimmed by 5 bases and J by 6 bases, 6 bases remained unmatched. CDR3: CASSGDRAHEKLFF. In DNA form, the CDR3 reads TGTGCCAGCAGTGGCGACAGGGCCCATGAAAAACTGTTTTTT.

CDR3 DNA sequence: TGTGCCAGTAGTATTTCGAGAGGACAGGGGGCCGGCCAGCCCCAGCATTTT. Translation: CASSISRGQGAGQPQHF. This chain uses TRBV19 with TRBJ1-5, with 11 nucleotides matching TRBD1. The CDR3 is made up of 17 amino acids. The germline gives CDR1 LNHDA, CDR2 SQIVND (reference sequence). After removal of 3 bases from V and 7 bases from J, the junction contained 11 bases not matched to a gene.

The chain joins TRBV19 to TRBJ2-6; D is perhaps TRBD2 (5 bases). From germline, CDR1 is LNHDA and CDR2 SQIVND (reference sequence). The V end lost 7 bases, the J end lost 1 base, and 23 bases lay between the germline ends. CDR3 size: 19 residues. CDR3 nucleotides: TGTGCCAGTAATTCCCGAGGTGGACTCGGGCTGTCTGGGGCCAACGTCCTGACTTTC. This translates into CASNSRGGLGLSGANVLTF.

The rearrangement joins TRBV13 to TRBJ2-2; the D gene is possibly TRBD1 (6 bases). Germline CDR1 reads PRHDT; CDR2 reads FYEKMQ (reference sequence). V dropped 7 bases and J dropped 3 bases, with 15 bases sitting between them. The CDR3 contains 15 residues. The CDR3 is CASKKDNRDTGELFF. Here the CDR3 DNA reads TGTGCCAGCAAGAAGGATAACAGGGACACCGGGGAGCTGTTTTTT.

This chain connects TRBV2 to TRBJ2-3; D is ambiguous. Trimming took off 7 bases at V and 1 base at J, with 9 bases between the two ends. CDR3 length: 13 residues. Per the germline V gene, CDR1 is SNHLY and CDR2 is FYNNEI. The CDR3 coding sequence is TGTGCCAGCACTTTTGAGCGCACAGATACGCAGTATTTT. It yields the protein CASTFERTDTQYF.

The V and J genes are TRBV7-6 and TRBJ2-3; TRBD2 aligns across 13 bases. Germline V gives CDR1 SGHVS, CDR2 FNYEAQ. The CDR3 is made up of 18 amino acids. J gave up 5 bases and V 0 bases, and 8 bases lay outside the gene matches. The CDR3 sequence is CASSLAPTSGGERDTQYF. The CDR3 DNA reads TGTGCCAGCAGCTTAGCCCCTACTAGCGGGGGGGAGAGAGATACGCAGTATTTT.

The chain is built from TRBV28 and TRBJ2-5; the D gene is possibly TRBD2 (6 bases). The CDR3 is 16 residues long. The germline V and J ends were trimmed by 4 bases and 7 bases, with 22 bases remaining between them. CDR1 and CDR2 (germline): MDHEN, SYDVKM. The CDR3 sequence: CASSSPAGHLRGTQYF. As DNA, the CDR3 is TGTGCCAGCAGTTCCCCTGCGGGCCACTTGCGGGGGACCCAGTACTTC.

This clone came up a few times. The chain links TRBV5-4 to TRBJ1-2, with TRBD1 matching 7 bases. Losses at the gene ends were 3 bases for V and 6 bases for J; bases not matched to a gene: 8. CDR3 length: 14 amino acids. Looked up from germline, CDR1 is SGHNT and CDR2 is YYREEE (reference sequence). In DNA, the CDR3 is TGTGCCAGCAGCTCACAGGGGACCCCCCATGGCTACACCTTC. Protein: CASSSQGTPHGYTF. The whole variable domain, filled in from reference TRBV5-4 and TRBJ1-2, reads ETGVTQSPTHLIKTRGQQVTLRCSSQSGHNTVSWYQQALGQGPQFIFQYYREEENGRGNFPPRFSGLQFPNYSSELNVNALELDDSALYLCASSSQGTPHGYTFGSGTRLTVV.

This rearrangement joins TRBV5-8 to TRBJ2-3; 10 nucleotides line up with TRBD2. The CDR3 runs 16 residues. Germline trimming cut 2 bases from V and 1 base from J; bases unmatched to any gene: 4. The germline V gene encodes CDR1 SGHTS and CDR2 YDEGEE. CDR3 in amino acids: CASSLFGLAGTDTQYF. The CDR3 DNA follows: TGTGCCAGCAGCTTATTTGGACTAGCGGGCACAGATACGCAGTATTTT.

The chain is built from TRBV9 and TRBJ1-4, with 7 positions matching TRBD1. The V gene end was trimmed by 4 bases and the J gene end by 11 bases; junction bases not matched to a gene: 5. CDR1 SGDLS and CDR2 YYNGEE come from the germline V gene. The CDR3 spans 12 residues. The CDR3 region is CASSSTGEKLFF. The CDR3 DNA follows: TGTGCCAGCAGCTCCACAGGGGAGAAACTGTTTTTT.

CDR3 region: CASSWGDTEAFF. The CDR3 coding sequence is TGTGCCAGTAGTTGGGGGGACACTGAAGCTTTCTTT. V gene TRBV19 combines with J gene TRBJ1-1; the D gene is possibly TRBD1 (5 bases). The V gene lost 5 bases and the J gene lost 3 bases, with 7 bases spanning the gap. There are 12 residues in the CDR3. Per the germline V gene, CDR1 is LNHDA and CDR2 is SQIVND (reference sequence).

The V gene is TRBV6-5, the J gene TRBJ1-1; 9 bases are shared with TRBD1. V lost 6 bases, J lost 5 bases, and 7 bases stayed unmatched. Germline V gene sequence: CDR1 MNHEY, CDR2 SVGAGI. The CDR3 extends over 14 amino acids. The CDR3 nucleotides read TGTGCCAGCAGACCACAGGGGGCGAGGACTGAAGCTTTCTTT. It is translated as CASRPQGARTEAFF.

V gene TRBV12-2 combines with J gene TRBJ2-5; the DNA was not used to check the table's D call, TRBD2. TRBV12-2 is a pseudogene segment. This CDR3 is built from 14 residues. CDR3 residues: CASRLTGGRETQYF. Written as DNA, the CDR3 is TGTGCAAGTCGCTTAACGGGGGGGCGGGAGACCCAGTACTTC.

A word on this clone: At one end the junction does not follow the germline gene, possibly because of a read error. This rearrangement joins TRBV29-1 to TRBJ1-1; 7 positions match TRBD1. The CDR3 loop spans 13 amino acids. The germline V gene has CDR1 SQVTM and CDR2 ANQGSEA. The CDR3 coding sequence is TGCAGCGCTGAACGAGTACAGGGGTCAGAAGCTTTCTTT. Amino acid sequence: CSAERVQGSEAFF. Full variable domain (outside the CDR3, taken from reference TRBV29-1 and TRBJ1-1): SAVISQKPSRDICQRGTSLTIQCQVDSQVTMMFWYRQQPGQSLTLIATANQGSEATYESGFVIDKFPISRPNLTFSTLTVSNMSPEDSSIYLCSAERVQGSEAFFGQGTRLTVV.

The chain uses TRBV7-9 and TRBJ1-5, with 11 bases fitting TRBD1. Looked up from germline, CDR1 is SEHNR and CDR2 is FQNEAQ (reference sequence). This CDR3 comprises 16 residues. Losses at the gene ends were 5 bases for V and 6 bases for J; bases not matched to a gene: 9. The CDR3 is CASSIDSGTGGQPQHF. CDR3 bases: TGTGCCAGCAGCATCGATTCCGGGACAGGGGGTCAGCCCCAGCATTTT.

This clone was seen once. The J gene is TRBJ2-7, the V gene TRBV27; 9 bases map to TRBD1. The CDR3 has 15 residues. Germline V gene lookup returns CDR1 MNHEY and CDR2 SMNVEV (reference sequence). V lost 5 bases to trimming and J lost 3 bases; unmatched junction nucleotides: 8. The CDR3 nucleotides are TGTGCCAGCAGTGCCTCCGGGACAGGGCACTACGAGCAGTACTTC. It codes for CASSASGTGHYEQYF.

This chain joins TRBV6-1 and TRBJ1-2; tentative D call: TRBD1 (6 bases). This CDR3 contains 13 residues. Germline CDR1 MNHNS, CDR2 SASEGT. V was clipped by 6 bases and J by 7 bases, with 15 bases between them. CDR3 region: CASSLGGLAGYTF. The CDR3 coding sequence is TGTGCCAGCAGCCTGGGGGGGCTTGCTGGCTACACCTTC.

Regarding this clone: The same CDR3 is also encoded by other DNA sequences in this sample. The V call is TRBV5-1, the J call TRBJ2-3; D gene uncertain. From germline, CDR1 is SGHRS and CDR2 YFSETQ. This CDR3 has 12 residues. V was cut by 0 bases and J by 5 bases, with 4 bases left in between. CDR3 sequence (DNA): TGCGCCAGCAGCTTGGGAGGAGATACGCAGTATTTT. Translation: CASSLGGDTQYF.

The chain is built from TRBV15 and TRBJ2-3; the D gene is possibly TRBD2 (5 bases). CDR1 LNHNV and CDR2 YYDKDF come from the germline V gene (reference sequence). CDR3 size: 16 residues. Trimming left V 1 base short and J 0 bases short, with 11 bases between. CDR3 bases: TGTGCCACCAGCAGAGGTACGGAGCGGAGCACAGATACGCAGTATTTT. Its protein is CATSRGTERSTDTQYF.

The V and J genes are TRBV30 and TRBJ1-1; TRBD1 agrees at 7 bases. Germline V gene data show CDR1 as GTSNPN and CDR2 as SVGIG (reference sequence). With V trimmed by 5 bases and J by 4 bases, 4 bases remained unmatched. This CDR3 comprises 12 residues. The CDR3 bases are TGTGCCTGGGCACACAGGGGCACTGAAGCTTTCTTT. Its protein is CAWAHRGTEAFF.

V usage is TRBV2 and J usage is TRBJ1-2, with D perhaps TRBD1 (5 bases). V was trimmed by 6 bases and J by 2 bases, leaving 10 bases between them. This CDR3 comprises 13 residues. CDR1 and CDR2 (germline): SNHLY, FYNNEI. CDR3: CASRGGSNYGYTF. The CDR3, as DNA: TGTGCCAGCAGGGGGGGATCAAACTATGGCTACACCTTC.

V is TRBV18 and J is TRBJ2-1, with 8 bases lining up with TRBD1. Per germline, CDR1 KGHSH and CDR2 LQKENI. The V segment lost 3 bases and the J segment 0 bases; nucleotides outside the gene matches: 1. The CDR3 consists of 15 residues. CDR3: CASSPGQDSYNEQFF. For the CDR3, the DNA is TGTGCCAGCTCACCGGGACAGGACTCCTACAATGAGCAGTTCTTC.

This sequence joins TRBV18 and TRBJ2-1; 7 nucleotides align to TRBD1. CDR3 length: 15 residues. Germline V gene data show CDR1 as KGHSH and CDR2 as LQKENI. V lost 3 bases, J lost 0 bases, and 2 bases stayed unmatched. The CDR3 DNA follows: TGTGCCAGCTCACCGGGACAGAGCTCCTACAATGAGCAGTTCTTC. This gives the protein CASSPGQSSYNEQFF.

CDR3 in DNA: TGCAGCGTTGATCGGGTTAGCTCCTACAATGAGCAGTTCTTC. Protein sequence: CSVDRVSSYNEQFF. The chain carries TRBV29-1 and TRBJ2-1; no clear D. The CDR3 has 14 residues. Germline V gives CDR1 SQVTM, CDR2 ANQGSEA. V was clipped by 3 bases and J by 0 bases, with 9 bases between them.